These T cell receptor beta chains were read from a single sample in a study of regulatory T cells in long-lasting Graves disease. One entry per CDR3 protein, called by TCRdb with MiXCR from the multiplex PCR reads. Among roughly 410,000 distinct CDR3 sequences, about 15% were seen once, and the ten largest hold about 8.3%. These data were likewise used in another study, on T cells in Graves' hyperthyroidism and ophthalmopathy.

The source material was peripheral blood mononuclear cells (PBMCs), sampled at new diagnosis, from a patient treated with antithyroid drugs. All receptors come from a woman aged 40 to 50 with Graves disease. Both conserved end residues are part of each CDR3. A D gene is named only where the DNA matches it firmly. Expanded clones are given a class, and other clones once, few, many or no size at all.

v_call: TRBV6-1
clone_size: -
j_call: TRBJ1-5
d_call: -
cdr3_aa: CASRENQPQHF
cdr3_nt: TGTGCCAGCAGGGAGAATCAGCCCCAGCATTTT

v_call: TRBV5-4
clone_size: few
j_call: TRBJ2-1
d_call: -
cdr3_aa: CASSLVSRDSGEFF
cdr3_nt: TGTGCCAGCAGCTTGGTCAGTAGAGACTCCGGTGAGTTCTTC

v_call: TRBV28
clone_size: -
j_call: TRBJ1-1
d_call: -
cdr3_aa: CASSFVGGEAFF
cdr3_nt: TGTGCCAGCAGTTTTGTCGGTGGAGAAGCTTTCTTT

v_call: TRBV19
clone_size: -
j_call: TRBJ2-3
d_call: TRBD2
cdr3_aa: CASSISTLGGDTQYF
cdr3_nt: TGTGCCAGTAGTATCTCCACCCTGGGAGGGGATACGCAGTATTTT

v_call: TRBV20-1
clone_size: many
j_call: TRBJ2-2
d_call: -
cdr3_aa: CSARKWAGELFF
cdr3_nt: TGCAGTGCTAGGAAATGGGCCGGGGAGCTGTTTTTT

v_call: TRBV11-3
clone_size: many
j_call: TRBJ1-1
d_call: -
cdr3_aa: CASSLVRGLGTEAFF
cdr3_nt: TGTGCCAGCAGCTTAGTTCGGGGGCTGGGCACTGAAGCTTTCTTT

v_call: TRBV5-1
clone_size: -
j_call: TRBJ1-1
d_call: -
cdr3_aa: CASSFGMGNTEAFF
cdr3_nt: TGCGCCAGCAGCTTCGGGATGGGAAACACTGAAGCTTTCTTT

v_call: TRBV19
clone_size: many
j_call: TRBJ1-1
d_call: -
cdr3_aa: CASSIDVSRWKTEAFF
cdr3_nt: TGTGCCAGTAGTATAGATGTGTCCAGGTGGAAGACTGAAGCTTTCTTT

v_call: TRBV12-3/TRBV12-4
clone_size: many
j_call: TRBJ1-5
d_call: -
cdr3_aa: CASRRSNQPQHF
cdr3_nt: TGTGCCAGCAGGCGAAGCAATCAGCCCCAGCATTTT

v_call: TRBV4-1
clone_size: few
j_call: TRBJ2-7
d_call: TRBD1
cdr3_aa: CASSQEGAGTGPYEQYF
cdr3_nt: TGCGCCAGCAGCCAAGAGGGAGCCGGGACAGGGCCCTACGAGCAGTACTTC

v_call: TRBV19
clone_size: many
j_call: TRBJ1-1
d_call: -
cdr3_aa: CASSIKQLNTEAFF
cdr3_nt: TGTGCCAGTAGTATTAAACAGCTTAACACTGAAGCTTTCTTT

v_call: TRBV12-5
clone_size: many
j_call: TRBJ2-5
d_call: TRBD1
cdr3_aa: CASGGTGPQETQYF
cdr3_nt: TGTGCTAGTGGAGGGACAGGCCCACAAGAGACCCAGTACTTC

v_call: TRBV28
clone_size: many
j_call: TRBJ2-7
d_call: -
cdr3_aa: CASSSTLKPWGEQYF
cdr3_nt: TGTGCCAGCAGTTCTACGCTCAAGCCTTGGGGCGAGCAGTACTTC

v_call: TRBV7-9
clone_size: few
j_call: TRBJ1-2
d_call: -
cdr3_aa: CASSPDGIYGYTF
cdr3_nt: TGTGCCAGCAGCCCTGACGGAATCTATGGCTACACCTTC

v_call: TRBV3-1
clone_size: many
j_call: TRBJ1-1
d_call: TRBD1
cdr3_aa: CASSPQGGGTEAFF
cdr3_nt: TGTGCCAGCAGCCCTCAGGGGGGCGGAACTGAAGCTTTCTTT

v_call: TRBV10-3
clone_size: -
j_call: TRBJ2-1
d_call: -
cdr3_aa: CAISAARLDEQFF
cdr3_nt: TGTGCCATCAGTGCGGCACGGTTGGATGAGCAGTTCTTC

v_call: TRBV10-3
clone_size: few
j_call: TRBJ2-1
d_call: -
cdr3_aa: CASGSSDSNEQFF
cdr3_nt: TGTGCCTCCGGGAGTAGCGACTCTAATGAGCAGTTCTTC